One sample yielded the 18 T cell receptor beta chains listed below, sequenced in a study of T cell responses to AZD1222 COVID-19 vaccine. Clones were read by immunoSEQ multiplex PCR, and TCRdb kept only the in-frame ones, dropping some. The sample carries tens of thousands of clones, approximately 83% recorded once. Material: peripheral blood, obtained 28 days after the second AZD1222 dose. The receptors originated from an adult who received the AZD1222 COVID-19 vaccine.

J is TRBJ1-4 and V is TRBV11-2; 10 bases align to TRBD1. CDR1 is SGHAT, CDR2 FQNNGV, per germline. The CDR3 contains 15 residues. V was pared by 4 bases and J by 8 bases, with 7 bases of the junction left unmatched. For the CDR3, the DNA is TGTGCCAGCAGCTCCTTCGGACAGGGGGAGGAAAAACTGTTTTTT. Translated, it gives CASSSFGQGEEKLFF.

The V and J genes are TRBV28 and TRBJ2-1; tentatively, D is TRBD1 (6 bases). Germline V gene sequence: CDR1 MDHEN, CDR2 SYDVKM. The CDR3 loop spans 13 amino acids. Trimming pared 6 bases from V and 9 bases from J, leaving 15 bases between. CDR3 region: CASRYGTLGEQFF. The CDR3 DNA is TGTGCCAGCAGATATGGGACACTAGGTGAGCAGTTCTTC.

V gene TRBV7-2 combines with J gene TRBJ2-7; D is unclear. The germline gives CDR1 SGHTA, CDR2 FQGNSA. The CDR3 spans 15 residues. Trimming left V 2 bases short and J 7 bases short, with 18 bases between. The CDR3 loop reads CASSLPGPRLREQYF. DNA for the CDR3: TGTGCCAGCAGCTTACCGGGTCCTAGGCTAAGGGAGCAGTACTTC.

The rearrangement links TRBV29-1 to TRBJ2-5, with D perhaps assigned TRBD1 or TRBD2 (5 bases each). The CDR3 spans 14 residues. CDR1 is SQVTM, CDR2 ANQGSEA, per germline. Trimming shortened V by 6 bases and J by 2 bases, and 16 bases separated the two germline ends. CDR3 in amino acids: CSVKAGGIQETQYF. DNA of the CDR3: TGCAGCGTGAAAGCTGGGGGAATACAAGAGACCCAGTACTTC. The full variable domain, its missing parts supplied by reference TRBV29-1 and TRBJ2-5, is SAVISQKPSRDICQRGTSLTIQCQVDSQVTMMFWYRQQPGQSLTLIATANQGSEATYESGFVIDKFPISRPNLTFSTLTVSNMSPEDSSIYLCSVKAGGIQETQYFGPGTRLLVL.

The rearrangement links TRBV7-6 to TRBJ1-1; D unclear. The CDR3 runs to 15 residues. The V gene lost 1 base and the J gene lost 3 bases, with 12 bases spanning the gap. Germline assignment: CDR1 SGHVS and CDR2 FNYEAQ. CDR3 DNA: TGTGCCAGCAGCTTAGTAGGACCTCGGGACACTGAAGCTTTCTTT. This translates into CASSLVGPRDTEAFF.

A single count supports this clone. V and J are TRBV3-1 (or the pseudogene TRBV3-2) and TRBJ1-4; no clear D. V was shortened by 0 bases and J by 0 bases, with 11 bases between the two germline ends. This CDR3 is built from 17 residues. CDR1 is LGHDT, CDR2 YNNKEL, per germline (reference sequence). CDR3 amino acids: CASSQDSESATNEKLFF. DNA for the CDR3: TGTGCCAGCAGCCAAGATTCTGAATCTGCAACTAATGAAAAACTGTTTTTT.

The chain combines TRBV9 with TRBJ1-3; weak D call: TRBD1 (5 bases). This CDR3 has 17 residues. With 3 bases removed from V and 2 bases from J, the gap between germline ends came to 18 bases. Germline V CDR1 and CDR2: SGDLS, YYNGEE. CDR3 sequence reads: CASSAAQGRFPGNTIYF. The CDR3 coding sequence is TGTGCCAGCAGCGCCGCTCAGGGCCGGTTTCCTGGAAACACCATATATTTT.

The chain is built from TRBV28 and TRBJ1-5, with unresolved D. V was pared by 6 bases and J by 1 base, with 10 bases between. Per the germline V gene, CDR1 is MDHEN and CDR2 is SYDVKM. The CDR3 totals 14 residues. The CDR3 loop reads CASSPLRSNQPQHF. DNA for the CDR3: TGTGCCAGCAGCCCCCTCCGAAGCAATCAGCCCCAGCATTTT.

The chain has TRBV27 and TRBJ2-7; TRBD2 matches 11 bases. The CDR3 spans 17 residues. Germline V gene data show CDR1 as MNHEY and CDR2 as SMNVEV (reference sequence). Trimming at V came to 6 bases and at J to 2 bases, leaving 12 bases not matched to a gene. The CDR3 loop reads CASRGLAANKRAYEQYF. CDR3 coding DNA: TGTGCCAGCAGGGGACTAGCGGCTAATAAGCGGGCCTACGAGCAGTACTTC.

This chain's CDR3 is CASSALMVSGNTIYF. The CDR3 DNA reads as TGTGCCAGTAGTGCCCTGATGGTCTCTGGAAACACCATATATTTT. The chain links TRBV19 to TRBJ1-3; D gene unclear. This CDR3 is built from 15 residues. From germline, CDR1 is LNHDA and CDR2 SQIVND (reference sequence). Trimming removed 5 bases from V and 0 bases from J, with 11 bases in between.

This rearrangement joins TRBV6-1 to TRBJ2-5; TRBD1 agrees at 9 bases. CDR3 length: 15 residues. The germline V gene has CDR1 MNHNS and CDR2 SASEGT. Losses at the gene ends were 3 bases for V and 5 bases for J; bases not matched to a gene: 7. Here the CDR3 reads CASSDRTGERETQYF. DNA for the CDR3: TGTGCCAGCAGTGATCGGACAGGGGAACGGGAGACCCAGTACTTC.

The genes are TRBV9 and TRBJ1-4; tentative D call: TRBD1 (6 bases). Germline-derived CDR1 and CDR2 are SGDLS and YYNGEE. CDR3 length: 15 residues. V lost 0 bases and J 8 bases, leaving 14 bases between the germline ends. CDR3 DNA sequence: TGTGCCAGCAGCGTAGAACCCCAGGGGAGAGAAAAACTGTTTTTT. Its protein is CASSVEPQGREKLFF. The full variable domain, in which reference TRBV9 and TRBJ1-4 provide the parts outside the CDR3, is DSGVTQTPKHLITATGQRVTLRCSPRSGDLSVYWYQQSLDQGLQFLIQYYNGEERAKGNILERFSAQQFPDLHSELNLSSLELGDSALYFCASSVEPQGREKLFFGSGTQLSVL.

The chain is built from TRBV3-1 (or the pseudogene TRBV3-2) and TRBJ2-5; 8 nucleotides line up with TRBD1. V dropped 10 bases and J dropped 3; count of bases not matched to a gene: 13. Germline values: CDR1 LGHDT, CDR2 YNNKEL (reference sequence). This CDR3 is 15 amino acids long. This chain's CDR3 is CATKAGGASKETQYF. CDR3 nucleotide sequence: TGTGCCACTAAGGCAGGGGGCGCCTCTAAAGAGACCCAGTACTTC.

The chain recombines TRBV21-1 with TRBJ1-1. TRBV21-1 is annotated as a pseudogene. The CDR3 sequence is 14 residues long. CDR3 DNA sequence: TGTGCCAGCAGCCCCGCCCGGGCTATAACTGAAGCTTTCTTT. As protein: CASSPARAITEAFF.

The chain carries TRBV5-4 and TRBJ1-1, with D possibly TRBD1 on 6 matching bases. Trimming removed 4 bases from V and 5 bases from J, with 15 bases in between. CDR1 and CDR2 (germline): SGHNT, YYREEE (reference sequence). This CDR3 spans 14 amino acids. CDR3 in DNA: TGTGCCAGCAGCCAGGACAGTTCAGGAACTGAAGCTTTCTTT. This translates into CASSQDSSGTEAFF. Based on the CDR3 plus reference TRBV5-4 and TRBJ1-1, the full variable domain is ETGVTQSPTHLIKTRGQQVTLRCSSQSGHNTVSWYQQALGQGPQFIFQYYREEENGRGNFPPRFSGLQFPNYSSELNVNALELDDSALYLCASSQDSSGTEAFFGQGTRLTVV.

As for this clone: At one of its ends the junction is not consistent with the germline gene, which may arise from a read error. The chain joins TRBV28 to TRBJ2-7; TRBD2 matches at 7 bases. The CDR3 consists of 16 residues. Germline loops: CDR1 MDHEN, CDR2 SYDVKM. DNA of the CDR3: TGTGCCAGCAGATTATCGCGCGGGAGAAGCTCCTACGAGCAGTACTTC. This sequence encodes CASRLSRGRSSYEQYF.

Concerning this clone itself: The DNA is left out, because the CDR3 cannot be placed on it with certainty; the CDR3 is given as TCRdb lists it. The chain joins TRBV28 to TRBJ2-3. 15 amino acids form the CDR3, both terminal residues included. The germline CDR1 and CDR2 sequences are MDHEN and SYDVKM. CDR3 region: CASSPFGPGPDTQYF.

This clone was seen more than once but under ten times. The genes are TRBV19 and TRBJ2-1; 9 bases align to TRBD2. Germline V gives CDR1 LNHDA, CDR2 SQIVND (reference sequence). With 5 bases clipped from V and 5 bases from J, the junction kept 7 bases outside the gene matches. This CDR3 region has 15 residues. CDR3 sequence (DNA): TGTGCCAGTAGTCCAATAGCGGGAGTCGACAATGAGCAGTTCTTC. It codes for CASSPIAGVDNEQFF. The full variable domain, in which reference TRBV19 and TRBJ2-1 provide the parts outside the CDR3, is DGGITQSPKYLFRKEGQNVTLSCEQNLNHDAMYWYRQDPGQGLRLIYYSQIVNDFQKGDIAEGYSVSREKKESFPLTVTSAQKNPTAFYLCASSPIAGVDNEQFFGPGTRLTVL.